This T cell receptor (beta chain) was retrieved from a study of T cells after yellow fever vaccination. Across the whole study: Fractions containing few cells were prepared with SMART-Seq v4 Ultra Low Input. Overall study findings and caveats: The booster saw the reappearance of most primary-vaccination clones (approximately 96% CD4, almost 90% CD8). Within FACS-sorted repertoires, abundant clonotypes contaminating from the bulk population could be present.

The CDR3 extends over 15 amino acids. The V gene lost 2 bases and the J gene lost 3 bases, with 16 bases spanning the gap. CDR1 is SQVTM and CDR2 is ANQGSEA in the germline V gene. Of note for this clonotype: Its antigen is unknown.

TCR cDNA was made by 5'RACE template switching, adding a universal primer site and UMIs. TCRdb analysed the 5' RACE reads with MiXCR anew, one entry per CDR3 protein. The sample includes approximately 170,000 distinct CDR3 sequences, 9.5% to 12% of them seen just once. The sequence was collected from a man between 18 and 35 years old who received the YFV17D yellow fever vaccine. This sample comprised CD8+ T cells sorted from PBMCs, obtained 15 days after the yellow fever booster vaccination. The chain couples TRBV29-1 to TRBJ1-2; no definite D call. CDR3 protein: CSVESRTPWYYGYTF. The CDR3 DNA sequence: TGCAGCGTTGAAAGTAGGACCCCCTGGTACTATGGCTACACCTTC.